Listed below are T cell receptor beta chains from one sample, sequenced in a study of T-cell memory formation after mild COVID-19. One entry per CDR3 protein, called by TCRdb with MiXCR from the 5' RACE reads. The table lists about 190,000 distinct CDR3 sequences, about a fifth of them singletons, with more than 20% in the top ten. Sequencing used PBMCs or a T cell subset sorted from them (not recorded which). The receptor set was obtained from an adult woman who had mild COVID-19 (a few samples of this study predate the infection). Cell type and time point are not known. Both conserved end residues are trimmed from each CDR3.

>TRBV20-1
SARGSGRTYNEQF
>TRBV5-1
ASSGPGQDIEQY
>TRBV4-2
ASSQGGETNEKLF
>TRBV14
ASSQVGGGTDTQY
>TRBV7-8
ASSLRIKTDTQY
>TRBV20-1
SARDLLRPSYNEQF
>TRBV5-1
ASSGGTGENEKLF
>TRBV21-1
ASSKAGHRTDTQY
>TRBV7-8
ASRRLAGSTDTQY
>TRBV24-1
ATSDLGLGMGTGELF
>TRBV11-2
ASSSGGSVSDTQY
>TRBV7-9
ASSLTQTAYEQY
>TRBV29-1
SVRSSYEQY
>TRBV5-1
ASSSPGTSRLGGGELF
>TRBV9
ASSESGGLLDEQF
>TRBV5-1
ATRDSASTDTQY
>TRBV11-2
ASSLGAGGSTDTQY
>TRBV25-1
ASTGLAGGNEQF
>TRBV5-5
ASSLARQGTFSGNTIY
>TRBV2
ASSEVTDLNEQF
>TRBV29-1
SVEDSGPGNTIY
>TRBV12-3/TRBV12-4
ASSLGEVTEAF
>TRBV7-2
ASSAGTGRVGETQY
>TRBV7-6
ASSFGSQMNTEAF
>TRBV6-5
ASSKGDGYQPQH
>TRBV11-3
ASSLGVGGNYEQY
>TRBV5-1
ASSLGDRAVGGNTIY
>TRBV19
ASSATLNTEAF
>TRBV20-1
SASHTGTSSYEQY
>TRBV2
ASSFGGLAVNNEQF
>TRBV18
ASSPSGRGPEAF
>TRBV30
AWSVNYEQY
>TRBV4-3
SSSQGRQAGSGNTIY
>TRBV7-9
ASSLGQGIGEQF
>TRBV29-1
SVWGPSGNTIY
>TRBV4-1
ASSQDRSGWPNIQY
>TRBV7-3
ASSPMTGGQAGYT
>TRBV4-1
ASSQRESGDSTDTQY
>TRBV12-3/TRBV12-4
ASSSGLAGVEEQF
>TRBV4-1
ASSQGDSAGNTIY
>TRBV6-6
ASRVGTSYEQY
>TRBV7-2
ASSLAGVLGNEQF
>TRBV25-1
ASSGDRGNTEAF
>TRBV11-3
ASSLDYPSYNEQF
>TRBV7-2
ATQPGPEQF
>TRBV7-9
ASSWTGGNTEAF
>TRBV7-6
ASSHRGRASGNTIY
>TRBV7-2
ASSHPPTGAYEQY
>TRBV29-1
SVEGGGSEQF
>TRBV27
ASSPANTGELF